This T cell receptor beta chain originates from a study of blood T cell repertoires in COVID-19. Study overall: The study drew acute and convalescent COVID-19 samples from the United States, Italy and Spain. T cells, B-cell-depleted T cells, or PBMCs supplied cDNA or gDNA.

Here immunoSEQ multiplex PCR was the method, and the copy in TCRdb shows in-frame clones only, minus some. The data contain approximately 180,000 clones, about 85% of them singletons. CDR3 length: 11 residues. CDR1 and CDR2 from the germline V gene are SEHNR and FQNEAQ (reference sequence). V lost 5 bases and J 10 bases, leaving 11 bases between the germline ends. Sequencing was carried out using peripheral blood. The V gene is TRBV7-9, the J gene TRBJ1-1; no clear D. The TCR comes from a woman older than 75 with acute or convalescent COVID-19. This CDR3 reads CASSPQRVAFF. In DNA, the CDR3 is TGTGCCAGCAGCCCGCAAAGAGTAGCTTTCTTT.